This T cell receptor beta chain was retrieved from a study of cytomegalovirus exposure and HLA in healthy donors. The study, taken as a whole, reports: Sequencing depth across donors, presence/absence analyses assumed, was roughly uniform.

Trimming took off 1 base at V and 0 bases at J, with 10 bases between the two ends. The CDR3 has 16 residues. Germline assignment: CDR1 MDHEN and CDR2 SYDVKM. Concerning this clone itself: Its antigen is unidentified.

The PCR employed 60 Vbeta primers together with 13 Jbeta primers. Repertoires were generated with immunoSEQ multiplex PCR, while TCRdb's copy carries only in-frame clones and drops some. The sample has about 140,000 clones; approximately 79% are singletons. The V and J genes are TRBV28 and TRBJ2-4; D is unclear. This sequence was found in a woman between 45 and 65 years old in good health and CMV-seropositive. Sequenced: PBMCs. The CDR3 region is CASSLSSLLAKNIQYF. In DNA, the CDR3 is TGTGCCAGCAGTTTATCCTCCCTCCTAGCCAAAAACATTCAGTACTTC.